The 5 T cell receptor beta chains reported below all come from one sample, sequenced in a study of sequential checkpoint blockade in melanoma. The data were produced by immunoSEQ multiplex PCR, yet TCRdb's version contains in-frame clones alone and is incomplete. The sample consists of about 9,100 clones, around 80% of them appearing once. Noted treatment: randomized to nivolumab then ipilimumab (arm A) or the reverse (arm B). The sequencing here drew on CD8+ T cells sorted from blood (inferred from file names), taken from a patient given nivolumab and ipilimumab in sequence. Receptor source: a human donor with melanoma.

The V call is TRBV9, the J call TRBJ2-7, with 7 bases fitting TRBD1. V was clipped by 5 bases and J by 1 base; unmatched bases: 6. CDR1 and CDR2 (germline): SGDLS, YYNGEE. The CDR3 is 14 residues long. The CDR3 protein is CASSETGTSYEQYF. CDR3 nucleotides: TGTGCCAGCAGTGAGACAGGGACGTCCTACGAGCAGTACTTC.

The V call is TRBV7-9, the J call TRBJ2-1; 8 nucleotides match TRBD2. V was clipped by 2 bases and J by 9 bases; unmatched bases: 6. The CDR3 consists of 14 residues. CDR1 SEHNR and CDR2 FQNEAQ come from the germline V gene (reference sequence). CDR3 amino acids: CASSLTGRAGEQFF. In DNA form, the CDR3 reads TGTGCCAGCAGCTTAACCGGGAGGGCCGGTGAGCAGTTCTTC.

The chain employs TRBV4-1 and TRBJ1-5; the match to TRBD1 covers 9 bases. Germline CDR1 reads MGHRA; CDR2 reads YSYEKL. J was trimmed by 11 bases and V by 1 base; bases with no gene match: 12. This CDR3 spans 16 amino acids. CDR3 residues: CASSQGGLTGGQAQHF. CDR3 DNA: TGCGCCAGCAGCCAAGGGGGGCTGACAGGGGGTCAAGCCCAGCATTTT.

V is TRBV25-1 and J is TRBJ1-2; no definite D call. This CDR3 has 14 amino acids. The germline CDR1 and CDR2 sequences are MGHDK and SYGVNS. V lost 3 bases to trimming and J lost 5 bases, with 13 bases between them. The CDR3 nucleotides read TGTGCCAGCAGTGACGGGAGGGTACGATATGGCTACACCTTC. This gives the protein CASSDGRVRYGYTF.

The rearrangement joins TRBV11-1 to TRBJ2-7; D gene unclear. CDR1 SGHAT and CDR2 FQDESV come from the germline V gene (reference sequence). This CDR3 contains 15 residues. Trimming took off 5 bases at V and 2 bases at J, with 16 bases between the two ends. This chain's CDR3 is CASSAALGSTYEQYF. CDR3 in DNA: TGTGCCAGCAGCGCGGCTTTAGGCAGTACCTACGAGCAGTACTTC.